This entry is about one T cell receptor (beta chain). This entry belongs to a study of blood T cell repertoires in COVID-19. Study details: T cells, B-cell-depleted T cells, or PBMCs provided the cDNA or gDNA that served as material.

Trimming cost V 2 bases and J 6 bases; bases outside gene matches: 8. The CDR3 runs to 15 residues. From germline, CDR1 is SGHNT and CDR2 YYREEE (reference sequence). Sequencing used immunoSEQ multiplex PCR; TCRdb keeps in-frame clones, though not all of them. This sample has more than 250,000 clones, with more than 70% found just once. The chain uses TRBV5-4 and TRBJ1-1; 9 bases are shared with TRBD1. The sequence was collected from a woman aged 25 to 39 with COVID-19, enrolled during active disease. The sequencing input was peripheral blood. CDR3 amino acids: CASSFTGGEGAEAFF. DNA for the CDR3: TGTGCCAGCAGCTTTACAGGGGGCGAGGGCGCTGAAGCTTTCTTT.